One TCR beta chain is described in this entry. The table came from immunoSEQ multiplex PCR; TCRdb's copy has only in-frame clones and leaves some out. The data contain about 53,000 clones, 86% of them singletons. The data were obtained in a study of technical replicates of blood from a few donors. Germline CDR1 reads KGHSH; CDR2 reads LQKENI. The V and J ends lost 6 bases and 8 bases respectively, with 13 bases between them. The CDR3 has 13 amino acids. The chain joins TRBV18 to TRBJ1-4; D perhaps matches TRBD1 (6 bases). The sequencing input was PBMCs. The clonotype originates from a human donor in good health. Some clones in this sample may be carry-over from other donors' samples. This CDR3 is CASSPQGKEKLFF. In DNA, the CDR3 is TGTGCCAGCTCTCCTCAGGGGAAAGAAAAACTGTTTTTT.